These 6 T cell receptor beta chains were all obtained from the same sample, sequenced in a study of blood T cells in healthy people across ages. Primers used in a second PCR of about 7 to 12 cycles were a sample-barcoded 5' primer and a J-beta primer mix. TCRdb reprocessed the 5' RACE reads with MiXCR, giving one entry per CDR3 protein. This sample yields about 1.7 million distinct CDR3 sequences, of which 28% are seen a single time; roughly 8.2% belongs to the top ten. The sequenced sample consisted of blood. The receptors originated from a woman aged 30 to 39 in good health.

The table lists this clonotype with a count of one. The chain uses TRBV2 and TRBJ1-2, with TRBD1 as a possible D gene (6 bases). V was shortened by 4 bases and J by 7 bases, with 16 bases between the two germline ends. Germline V gene sequence: CDR1 SNHLY, CDR2 FYNNEI. This CDR3 is built from 14 residues. CDR3 protein: CASSGAGVGGGYTF. DNA for the CDR3: TGTGCCAGCAGTGGAGCAGGGGTTGGGGGTGGCTACACCTTC.

Turning to this clonotype: The junction shows a germline mismatch at one end, possibly a read error. The chain employs TRBV20-1 and TRBJ2-5; D may match TRBD1 or TRBD2 (5 bases each). CDR1 is DFQATT and CDR2 is SNEGSKA in the germline V gene (reference sequence). There are 13 residues in the CDR3. CDR3 sequence: CSTRFKGQETQYF. The CDR3 DNA is TGCAGTACTAGATTTAAGGGGCAAGAGACCCAGTACTTC.

This rearrangement joins TRBV20-1 to TRBJ2-5; D uncertain. Germline loops: CDR1 DFQATT, CDR2 SNEGSKA (reference sequence). With 0 bases removed from V and 2 bases from J, the gap between germline ends came to 13 bases. This CDR3 has 15 residues. The CDR3 spells CSARDYSLSQETQYF. The CDR3, as DNA: TGCAGTGCTAGAGACTACTCGCTCAGTCAAGAGACCCAGTACTTC.

The chain employs TRBV6-2 or TRBV6-3 and TRBJ2-1, with 13 bases that match TRBD2. V shed 6 bases and J 2 bases; nucleotides not matched to a gene: 10. CDR1 and CDR2 (germline): MNHEY, SVGEGT. CDR3 length: 18 residues. In DNA form, the CDR3 reads TGTGCCAGCAGACAAGGGACTAGCGGGGCCTTCCCCTACAATGAGCAGTTCTTC. This sequence encodes CASRQGTSGAFPYNEQFF.

As for this clonotype: It may be a read error: a sequence one base away is much more abundant. CDR3 sequence reads: CSIETAGVDEQYF. In DNA, the CDR3 is TGCAGCATTGAAACAGCGGGAGTAGACGAGCAGTACTTC. V usage is TRBV29-1 and J usage is TRBJ2-5; TRBD2 aligns across 8 bases. The J call may be incorrect, as the DNA end agrees better with TRBJ2-7. This CDR3 has 13 amino acids. The V gene's germline CDR1 is SQVTM and CDR2 ANQGSEA.

As for this clonotype: A much bigger clone sits one base away, suggesting this may be a read error. This rearrangement joins TRBV25-1 to TRBJ2-6; tentative D call: TRBD2 (5 bases). V was shortened by 5 bases and J by 2 bases, with 10 bases between the two germline ends. The CDR3 runs 15 residues. Looked up from germline, CDR1 is MGHDK and CDR2 is SYGVNS. As DNA, the CDR3 is TGTGCCAGCAGTCCCCATAGCGCTGGGGCCAACGTCCTGACTTTC. Amino acids: CASSPHSAGANVLTF.